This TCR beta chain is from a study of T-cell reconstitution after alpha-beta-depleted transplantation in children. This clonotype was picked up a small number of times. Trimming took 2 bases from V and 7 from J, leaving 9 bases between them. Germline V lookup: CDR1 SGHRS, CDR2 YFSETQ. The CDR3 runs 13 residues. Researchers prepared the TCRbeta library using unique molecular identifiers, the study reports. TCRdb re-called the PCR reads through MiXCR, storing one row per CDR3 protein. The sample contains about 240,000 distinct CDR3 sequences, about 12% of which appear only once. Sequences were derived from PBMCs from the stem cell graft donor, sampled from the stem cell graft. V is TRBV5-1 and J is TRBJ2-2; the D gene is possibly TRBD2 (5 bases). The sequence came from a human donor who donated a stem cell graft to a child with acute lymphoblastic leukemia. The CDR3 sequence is CASSFRSDGELFF. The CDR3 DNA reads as TGCGCCAGCAGCTTTCGTAGCGACGGGGAGCTGTTTTTT.